One and the same sample provided the 19 T cell receptor beta chains below, sequenced in a study of regulatory T cells in long-lasting Graves disease. Construction of the TCR beta libraries employed iRepertoire HTBI primers in conjunction with Arm-PCR of CDR3 regions. Via MiXCR, TCRdb re-called the multiplex PCR reads, giving one row per CDR3 protein. The table lists some 450,000 distinct CDR3 sequences, about a quarter of them singletons. Time point indicated: persistent/refractory GD, antithyroid drugs over 5 years with positive TRAb. The TCR library was made from RNA extracted from PBMCs. Specimen: peripheral blood mononuclear cells (PBMCs), collected when the disease was refractory, from a patient treated with antithyroid drugs. Receptors originate from a female donor with Graves disease.

This clonotype was seen repeatedly, ten times or more. This chain connects TRBV7-2 to TRBJ2-5; D remains unclear. The germline V and J ends were trimmed by 8 bases and 5 bases, with 21 bases remaining between them. Germline-derived CDR1 and CDR2 are SGHTA and FQGNSA. The CDR3 consists of 15 residues. The chain's CDR3 is CASQLSLGIRETQYF. CDR3 nucleotides: TGTGCCAGCCAATTAAGCTTGGGTATCCGGGAGACCCAGTACTTC.

This clonotype occurred a few times. The V call is TRBV12-3 or TRBV12-4, the J call TRBJ1-5; D is undetermined. The CDR3 consists of 11 residues. V gave up 2 bases and J gave up 7 bases, with 3 bases separating them. CDR3 loop: CASSLKQPQHF. Here the CDR3 DNA reads TGTGCCAGCAGTTTAAAGCAGCCCCAGCATTTT.

This chain uses TRBV15 with TRBJ1-1, with no clear D. Trimming removed 0 bases from V and 9 bases from J, with 8 bases in between. Germline lookup yields CDR1 LNHNV and CDR2 YYDKDF (reference sequence). The CDR3 loop spans 12 amino acids. The CDR3 DNA reads TGTGCCACCAGCAGAGAGAAGGGAAAAGCTTTCTTT. As protein: CATSREKGKAFF. The full variable domain, its missing parts supplied by reference TRBV15 and TRBJ1-1, is DAMVIQNPRYQVTQFGKPVTLSCSQTLNHNVMYWYQQKSSQAPKLLFHYYDKDFNNEADTPDNFQSRRPNTSFCFLDIRSPGLGDTAMYLCATSREKGKAFFGQGTRLTVV.

This clonotype was counted ten times or more. This chain uses TRBV10-3 with TRBJ1-2; 8 positions agree with TRBD1. Germline V lookup: CDR1 ENHRY, CDR2 SYGVKD. The V and J ends lost 5 bases and 6 bases, in that order; junction bases with no gene match: 8. This CDR3 region has 14 residues. The CDR3: CAISRQGSGNGYTF. DNA of the CDR3: TGTGCCATCAGTCGACAGGGGAGTGGTAATGGCTACACCTTC.

This clonotype was observed a few times. The V call is TRBV5-6, the J call TRBJ2-2; D is uncertain. Trimming shortened V by 0 bases and J by 3 bases, and 9 bases separated the two germline ends. Germline assignment: CDR1 SGHDT and CDR2 YYEEEE. The CDR3 runs to 15 residues. CDR3 coding DNA: TGTGCCAGCAGCTTGGCGGTCCGTGACACCGGGGAGCTGTTTTTT. This sequence encodes CASSLAVRDTGELFF.

The chain links TRBV5-1 to TRBJ2-7, with 9 bases that match TRBD2. The ends lost 4 bases at V and 6 bases at J; junction bases unmatched: 14. The CDR3 spans 16 residues. From germline, CDR1 is SGHRS and CDR2 YFSETQ. The CDR3 sequence is CASSPGLAGGVGEQYF. CDR3 DNA sequence: TGCGCCAGCAGCCCGGGACTAGCCGGAGGGGTGGGCGAGCAGTACTTC.

In its sample, this clonotype was seen a few times. This sequence joins TRBV29-1 and TRBJ1-2; D remains ambiguous. Germline loops: CDR1 SQVTM, CDR2 ANQGSEA. Deletions cut 7 bases from V and 8 bases from J, with 11 bases between. CDR3 length: 10 residues. As DNA, the CDR3 is TGCAGCGGGGGAGGTGAAGGCTACACCTTC. This encodes CSGGGEGYTF.

The chain links TRBV20-1 to TRBJ2-3, with D possibly being TRBD2 (5 bases). CDR1 and CDR2 from the germline V gene are DFQATT and SNEGSKA (reference sequence). The CDR3 runs to 14 residues. The V end lost 0 bases, the J end lost 4 bases, and 11 bases lay between the germline ends. CDR3 nucleotide sequence: TGCAGTGCTAGAGATCGAGGGAGCTCAGATACGCAGTATTTT. Residues: CSARDRGSSDTQYF.

The chain uses TRBV20-1 and TRBJ2-5; D is unresolved. Between the trimmed V and J ends, which lost 3 bases and 5 bases, there was a span of 10 bases. CDR1 is DFQATT and CDR2 is SNEGSKA in the germline V gene (reference sequence). This CDR3 has 12 residues. This CDR3 reads CSASGLGETQYF. CDR3 coding DNA: TGCAGTGCTAGCGGGTTAGGGGAGACCCAGTACTTC.

About this clonotype: The germline gene is not matched at one end of the junction; a read error may be the cause. CDR3 in DNA: TGTGCCAGCAGCTTAAGCGTCCTAGCCAGAAACATTCAGTACTTC. Translation gives CASSLSVLARNIQYF. V and J are TRBV7-2 and TRBJ2-4, with a tentative D call TRBD2 (5 bases). The length of the CDR3 is 15 residues. Germline lookup yields CDR1 SGHTA and CDR2 FQGNSA.

Notes on this clonotype: The junction departs from the called germline gene at one end, perhaps through a read error. The chain joins TRBV2 to TRBJ1-1; D may be TRBD1 (5 bases). CDR1 SNHLY and CDR2 FYNNEI come from the germline V gene. This CDR3 has 16 amino acids. The CDR3 region has the DNA TGTGCCAGCAGTGAAGGGAGGACACCTAGAGGTTCTGACGCTTTCTTT. Its translation: CASSEGRTPRGSDAFF.

V gene TRBV20-1 combines with J gene TRBJ1-2; perhaps TRBD1 as D (5 bases). The CDR3 contains 13 residues. V lost 0 bases and J 3 bases, leaving 8 bases between the germline ends. Germline loops: CDR1 DFQATT, CDR2 SNEGSKA (reference sequence). The CDR3 DNA follows: TGCAGTGCTAGAGAACCAGGGTACTATGGCTACACCTTC. This encodes CSAREPGYYGYTF.

This clonotype was picked up many times. The CDR3 spells CASSTDIMNTEAFF. The CDR3 DNA sequence: TGTGCCAGCTCAACGGACATCATGAACACTGAAGCTTTCTTT. The rearrangement joins TRBV18 to TRBJ1-1, with D tentatively TRBD1 (5 bases). Per germline, CDR1 KGHSH and CDR2 LQKENI. The CDR3 extends over 14 amino acids. Trimming shortened V by 5 bases and J by 0 bases, and 10 bases separated the two germline ends.

As regards this clonotype: One junction end disagrees with the germline gene, perhaps due to a read error. The V call is TRBV7-3, the J call TRBJ1-2; weak D call: TRBD1 (5 bases). Germline CDR1 is SGHTA and CDR2 is FQGTGA. The CDR3 consists of 14 residues. The CDR3 loop is CASCFGAVDYGYTF. CDR3 nucleotide sequence: TGTGCCAGCTGCTTCGGGGCAGTGGACTATGGCTACACCTTC. Full variable domain (rest looked up from reference TRBV7-3 and TRBJ1-2): GAGVSQTPSNKVTEKGKYVELRCDPISGHTALYWYRQSLGQGPEFLIYFQGTGAADDSGLPNDRFFAVRPEGSVSTLKIQRTERGDSAVYLCASCFGAVDYGYTFGSGTRLTVV.

In this sample, this clonotype turned up a few times. The chain combines TRBV29-1 with TRBJ2-7, with D perhaps matching TRBD1 or TRBD2 (5 bases each). The CDR3 is made up of 13 amino acids. Germline CDR1 SQVTM, CDR2 ANQGSEA. V lost 4 bases to trimming and J lost 3 bases, with 13 bases between them. Written as DNA, the CDR3 is TGCAGCGTTGCGGGGCAGGTCCTCTACGAGCAGTACTTC. Its protein product is CSVAGQVLYEQYF.

In the case of this clonotype: A single base separates this from a much larger clone, so it may be a read error. CDR3 region: CASSLDGSLNTEAFF. CDR3 in DNA: TGCGCCAGCAGCTTGGACGGCTCCCTGAACACTGAAGCTTTCTTT. The chain combines TRBV5-1 with TRBJ1-1; D uncertain. Germline CDR1 is SGHRS and CDR2 is YFSETQ. The CDR3 consists of 15 residues. Trimming removed 0 bases at V and 0 bases at J, with 9 bases between.

Ten or more counts support this clonotype. The rearrangement uses TRBV11-2 and TRBJ2-5; D is possibly TRBD2 (5 bases). V lost 0 bases to trimming and J lost 5 bases, with 13 bases between them. Germline V gene data show CDR1 as SGHAT and CDR2 as FQNNGV. The CDR3 sequence is 15 residues long. CDR3 amino acids: CASSLDLGRGETQYF. In DNA form, the CDR3 reads TGTGCCAGCAGCTTAGATCTGGGCCGAGGGGAGACCCAGTACTTC. Full variable domain (missing parts from reference TRBV11-2 and TRBJ2-5): EAGVAQSPRYKIIEKRQSVAFWCNPISGHATLYWYQQILGQGPKLLIQFQNNGVVDDSQLPKDRFSAERLKGVDSTLKIQPAKLEDSAVYLCASSLDLGRGETQYFGPGTRLLVL.

This clonotype was recorded a few times. The chain has TRBV20-1 and TRBJ2-7, with D possibly called TRBD1 or TRBD2 (5 bases each). This CDR3 comprises 14 residues. The germline gives CDR1 DFQATT, CDR2 SNEGSKA (reference sequence). V was clipped by 6 bases and J by 1 base, with 16 bases between them. DNA of the CDR3: TGCAGTGCCAGATGGGGGATTGGGTCCTACGAGCAGTACTTC. It translates to CSARWGIGSYEQYF.

This clonotype has just a few counts. This chain's CDR3 is CSARFPGRNTEAFF. In DNA form, the CDR3 reads TGCAGTGCTAGGTTCCCCGGACGGAACACTGAAGCTTTCTTT. The V call is TRBV20-1, the J call TRBJ1-1; D remains unclear. The CDR3 sequence is 14 residues long. From germline, CDR1 is DFQATT and CDR2 SNEGSKA (reference sequence). Trimming pared 3 bases from V and 1 base from J, leaving 12 bases between.